This T cell receptor (beta chain) was retrieved from a study of radiation and T cells in renal cell carcinoma. Treatment in this sample: 15 Gy SBRT to primary tumor, nephrectomy 4 weeks later. Method: immunoSEQ multiplex PCR; TCRdb's copy keeps in-frame clones and lacks some. The sample records 15,000 to 20,000 clones, around 55% being singletons. The sequence was obtained from a middle-aged man with renal cell carcinoma. Material: tumor tissue, obtained from a patient whose treatment included radiotherapy and nephrectomy.

This CDR3 is CASSPNPVGNNEKLFF. The CDR3 DNA reads TGCGCCAGCAGCCCCAATCCCGTGGGAAATAATGAAAAACTGTTTTTT. The rearrangement uses TRBV5-1 and TRBJ1-4; D call uncertain. V dropped 4 bases and J dropped 4 bases, with 17 bases sitting between them. The germline gives CDR1 SGHRS, CDR2 YFSETQ. The CDR3 extends over 16 amino acids.